The entry that follows covers one T cell receptor (beta chain) sequence. The source of the sample is a study of blood T cell repertoires in COVID-19. Study as a whole: Spain, Italy and the United States supplied samples that represented acute and convalescent COVID-19.

Assay used: immunoSEQ multiplex PCR; TCRdb lists only in-frame clones, some missing. This sample has just under 65,000 clones, with more than 75% found just once. The CDR3 contains 13 residues. Germline-derived CDR1 and CDR2 are MGHRA and YSYEKL. V shed 0 bases and J shed 7 bases, with 7 bases lying between them. The sequence was collected from a man between 60 and 70 years old with COVID-19, enrolled during active disease. This chain uses TRBV4-1 with TRBJ2-1; no reliable D call. Sequencing was carried out using peripheral blood. The CDR3 nucleotides are TGCGCCAGCAGCCAAGATCGACTTAATGAGCAGTTCTTC. It encodes CASSQDRLNEQFF.